A single sample is the source of the 27 T cell receptor beta chains below, sequenced in a study of blood T cell repertoires in COVID-19 (dated by TCRdb to 2020 to 2022). Libraries were prepared through the immunoSEQ multiplex PCR assay. TCRdb obtained this table from immuneACCESS and retained in-frame rearrangements with V and J assigned. These tables miss some clones; where compared with another copy, unresolved V genes account for less than half of the shortfall, and the remainder is unexplained. A total of 200,000 to 250,000 clones appear in this sample, 84% of them only once. Together, the top ten hold approximately 6.8% of the sample. The sequenced sample consisted of PBMCs or T cells enriched from blood (not recorded which). The receptors were sampled from a woman in her 40s who had recovered from COVID-19.

The chain joins TRBV4-3 to TRBJ1-1, with 9 nucleotides matching TRBD1. The CDR3 extends over 13 amino acids. Germline lookup yields CDR1 LGHNA and CDR2 YSLEER. The V and J ends lost 8 bases and 5 bases, in that order; junction bases with no gene match: 6. CDR3: CASGWTGATEAFF. In DNA form, the CDR3 reads TGCGCCAGCGGATGGACAGGGGCAACTGAAGCTTTCTTT.

CDR3 nucleotide sequence: TGTGCCAGCAGTTTGGCACAGCTCAATCAGCCCCAGCATTTT. It encodes CASSLAQLNQPQHF. V is TRBV28 and J is TRBJ1-5; no clear D gene. The CDR3 runs to 14 residues. The ends were cut back, 3 bases at V and 3 bases at J, with 9 bases in the middle. The germline V gene has CDR1 MDHEN and CDR2 SYDVKM.

The chain carries TRBV19 and TRBJ1-4, with D perhaps matching TRBD1 (5 bases). Germline loops: CDR1 LNHDA, CDR2 SQIVND (reference sequence). This CDR3 is 14 amino acids long. V lost 3 bases, J lost 3 bases, and 8 bases lay in between. The CDR3: CASSMGGANEKLFF. CDR3 in DNA: TGTGCCAGTAGTATGGGGGGTGCTAATGAAAAACTGTTTTTT. The full variable domain, in which reference TRBV19 and TRBJ1-4 provide the parts outside the CDR3, is DGGITQSPKYLFRKEGQNVTLSCEQNLNHDAMYWYRQDPGQGLRLIYYSQIVNDFQKGDIAEGYSVSREKKESFPLTVTSAQKNPTAFYLCASSMGGANEKLFFGSGTQLSVL.

This clone was detected a few times. The rearrangement joins TRBV7-9 to TRBJ2-3, with unresolved D. The CDR3 totals 14 residues. Looked up from germline, CDR1 is SEHNR and CDR2 is FQNEAQ (reference sequence). V gave up 11 bases and J gave up 0 bases, with 15 bases separating them. The CDR3 DNA is TGTGCCTCGAACGAGGCGGTTAGCACAGATACGCAGTATTTT. The encoded protein is CASNEAVSTDTQYF. The variable domain in full, with the rest retrieved from reference TRBV7-9 and TRBJ2-3, is DTGVSQNPRHKITKRGQNVTFRCDPISEHNRLYWYRQTLGQGPEFLTYFQNEAQLEKSRLLSDRFSAERPKGSFSTLEIQRTEQGDSAMYLCASNEAVSTDTQYFGPGTRLTVL.

V and J are TRBV24-1 and TRBJ2-3; 9 bases map to TRBD2. Trimming at V came to 0 bases and at J to 5 bases, leaving 8 bases not matched to a gene. Germline V gives CDR1 KGHDR, CDR2 SFDVKD. The CDR3 has 17 residues. The CDR3 protein is CATSDLGSSGMLDTQYF. For the CDR3, the DNA is TGTGCCACCAGTGATTTGGGCTCTAGCGGGATGTTAGATACGCAGTATTTT.

The genes are TRBV24-1 and TRBJ2-2; TRBD1 matches 7 bases. Germline V lookup: CDR1 KGHDR, CDR2 SFDVKD. The CDR3 runs 15 residues. The ends lost 4 bases at V and 4 bases at J; junction bases unmatched: 5. The CDR3 sequence: CATSDATGFTGELFF. CDR3 DNA sequence: TGTGCCACCAGTGACGCGACAGGGTTCACCGGGGAGCTGTTTTTT.

The chain uses TRBV10-2 and TRBJ2-7, with D possibly being TRBD1 (5 bases). The CDR3 runs to 11 residues. Germline V lookup: CDR1 WSHSY, CDR2 SAAADI. V lost 6 bases and J lost 6, with 9 bases in between. CDR3 residues: CASRQGSEQYV. CDR3 coding DNA: TGCGCCAGCAGGCAGGGTTCCGAGCAGTACGTC.

This chain joins TRBV30 and TRBJ1-2; 10 bases are shared with TRBD1. CDR3 length: 14 amino acids. The germline gives CDR1 GTSNPN, CDR2 SVGIG (reference sequence). V shed 2 bases, J shed 7 bases, and the junction held 7 bases outside the gene matches. The CDR3 DNA reads as TGTGCCTGGAGTTTCAGGACAGGGGGTAGTGGCTACACCTTC. Translation: CAWSFRTGGSGYTF.

The V and J genes are TRBV5-1 and TRBJ1-4; 8 nucleotides align to TRBD1. The germline gives CDR1 SGHRS, CDR2 YFSETQ. The CDR3 spans 16 residues. V lost 3 bases, J lost 6 bases, and 10 bases stayed unmatched. This CDR3 reads CASSSISGGRDEKLFF. The CDR3 DNA reads as TGCGCCAGCAGCTCAATATCAGGGGGCCGAGATGAAAAACTGTTTTTT.

This chain links TRBV6-1 with TRBJ1-2, with 8 bases identical to TRBD1. The V and J ends lost 2 bases and 5 bases, in that order; junction bases with no gene match: 4. This CDR3 is 14 amino acids long. Germline V gene lookup returns CDR1 MNHNS and CDR2 SASEGT. The CDR3 coding sequence is TGTGCCAGCAGTGAAACCACAGGGGGATATGGCTACACCTTC. The encoded protein is CASSETTGGYGYTF.

This sequence joins TRBV7-2 and TRBJ2-2; D unclear. CDR1 and CDR2 from the germline V gene are SGHTA and FQGNSA. The CDR3 has 14 amino acids. V gave up 4 bases and J gave up 0 bases, with 6 bases separating them. CDR3 protein: CASSWHANTGELFF. DNA of the CDR3: TGTGCCAGCAGCTGGCACGCGAACACCGGGGAGCTGTTTTTT.

This clone came up once. J is TRBJ1-5 and V is TRBV7-8; D is possibly TRBD1 (6 bases). V was pared by 3 bases and J by 1 base, with 13 bases between. The CDR3 contains 16 residues. Germline V gene data show CDR1 as SGHVS and CDR2 as FQNEAQ. The DNA of the CDR3 is TGTGCCAGCAGCTTCCACAGGGAAATAAGCAATCAGCCCCAGCATTTT. Amino acids: CASSFHREISNQPQHF. The full variable domain, with the rest looked up from reference TRBV7-8 and TRBJ1-5, is GAGVSQSPRYKVAKRGQDVALRCDPISGHVSLFWYQQALGQGPEFLTYFQNEAQLDKSGLPSDRFFAERPEGSVSTLKIQRTQQEDSAVYLCASSFHREISNQPQHFGDGTRLSIL.

This rearrangement joins TRBV11-1 to TRBJ1-2; 8 nucleotides line up with TRBD1. Germline CDR1 reads SGHAT; CDR2 reads FQDESV (reference sequence). The CDR3 totals 13 residues. Trimming took 6 bases from V and 4 from J; bases not matched to a gene: 4. In DNA form, the CDR3 reads TGTGCCAGCAGTTCAACAGGGGGCTATGGCTACACCTTC. Translated, it gives CASSSTGGYGYTF.

This rearrangement joins TRBV19 to TRBJ1-2, with a possible D match to TRBD1 (5 bases). From germline, CDR1 is LNHDA and CDR2 SQIVND (reference sequence). The CDR3 sequence is 13 residues long. Trimming cost V 7 bases and J 5 bases, with 14 bases left between them. CDR3 sequence reads: CASNVAGWYGYTF. The CDR3, as DNA: TGTGCCAGTAACGTGGCAGGGTGGTATGGCTACACCTTC.

The chain recombines TRBV14 with TRBJ2-1, with 8 bases lining up with TRBD2. The CDR3 covers 17 residues. After removal of 2 bases from V and 4 bases from J, the junction contained 10 bases not matched to a gene. Germline V gene lookup returns CDR1 SGHDN and CDR2 FVKESK. CDR3 in amino acids: CASSQRGAGDKYNEQFF. In DNA, the CDR3 is TGTGCCAGCAGCCAAAGAGGAGCGGGAGACAAATACAATGAGCAGTTCTTC.

This clone showed up just once. This chain's CDR3 is CASRPGTGISYEQYF. The DNA for the CDR3 is TGTGCCAGCAGACCCGGGACAGGGATCTCCTACGAGCAGTACTTC. This rearrangement joins TRBV27 to TRBJ2-7; TRBD1 matches at 9 bases. The V gene end was trimmed by 6 bases and the J gene end by 0 bases; junction bases not matched to a gene: 6. Germline V gene data show CDR1 as MNHEY and CDR2 as SMNVEV (reference sequence). CDR3 length: 15 residues.

The genes are TRBV18 and TRBJ2-1; perhaps TRBD2 as D (6 bases). The V end lost 3 bases, the J end lost 4 bases, and 16 bases lay between the germline ends. Germline V gives CDR1 KGHSH, CDR2 LQKENI. This CDR3 has 16 amino acids. This chain's CDR3 is CASSPLSSVLYNEQFF. The CDR3 coding sequence is TGTGCCAGCTCACCCCTGTCTAGCGTACTTTACAATGAGCAGTTCTTC.

This clone has only a few counts. The chain carries TRBV18 and TRBJ1-1; no definite D call. CDR1 and CDR2 (germline): KGHSH, LQKENI. The CDR3 totals 14 residues. Trimming took off 0 bases at V and 8 bases at J, with 13 bases between the two ends. This CDR3 reads CASSPPVAREEAFF. CDR3 coding DNA: TGTGCCAGCTCACCACCGGTGGCTAGAGAAGAAGCTTTCTTT.

The chain couples TRBV27 to TRBJ2-7; 8 nucleotides agree with TRBD1. The CDR3 length is 15 residues. The J segment lost 2 bases and the V segment lost 4 bases, leaving 7 bases of the junction unmatched. Germline loops: CDR1 MNHEY, CDR2 SMNVEV (reference sequence). In DNA, the CDR3 is TGTGCCAGCAGTTCCGCAGGACAGGGTACCTACGAGCAGTACTTC. Translating it yields CASSSAGQGTYEQYF.

Here the CDR3 DNA reads TGCGCCAGCAGTGACCAGGGTTATACTGAAGCTTTCTTT. It specifies CASSDQGYTEAFF. V is TRBV10-1 and J is TRBJ1-1; the D gene is possibly TRBD1 (5 bases). Germline loops: CDR1 WNHNN, CDR2 SYGVQD (reference sequence). The CDR3 runs to 13 residues. Trimming removed 3 bases at V and 5 bases at J, with 10 bases between.

Notes on this clone: Other nucleotide sequences from this sample produce the same CDR3. The V and J genes are TRBV6-5 and TRBJ1-2; D ambiguous. The CDR3 sequence is 13 residues long. Looked up from germline, CDR1 is MNHEY and CDR2 is SVGAGI. V lost 6 bases to trimming and J lost 6 bases, with 14 bases between them. CDR3 in DNA: TGTGCCAGCAGCCCCGCGGGCGGAGATGGCTACACCTTC. It yields the protein CASSPAGGDGYTF.

In regard to this clone: At the DNA level, this CDR3 is encoded by other sequences in the same sample as well. The chain links TRBV7-2 to TRBJ2-5; D not resolved. CDR1 and CDR2 (germline): SGHTA, FQGNSA. Trimming removed 3 bases at V and 2 bases at J, with 7 bases between. There are 13 residues in the CDR3. CDR3 region: CASSLVRQETQYF. The CDR3 DNA follows: TGTGCCAGCAGCTTGGTGAGGCAAGAGACCCAGTACTTC.

The chain combines TRBV19 with TRBJ1-1; D gene ambiguous. Germline V gene data show CDR1 as LNHDA and CDR2 as SQIVND (reference sequence). The length of the CDR3 is 13 residues. V was shortened by 6 bases and J by 4 bases, with 12 bases between the two germline ends. CDR3 region: CASSLIGSTEAFF. DNA for the CDR3: TGTGCCAGTAGCCTGATCGGGAGCACTGAAGCTTTCTTT.

J is TRBJ2-1 and V is TRBV7-3, with 11 bases aligning to TRBD2. Trimming removed 5 bases from V and 8 bases from J; junction bases left unmatched: 5. Germline V gene data show CDR1 as SGHTA and CDR2 as FQGTGA. This CDR3 has 14 residues. The DNA for the CDR3 is TGTGCCAGCAGCCTACTAGCGGGAGAGGATGAGCAGTTCTTC. It encodes CASSLLAGEDEQFF.

This clone turned up a few times. The chain uses TRBV3-1 (or the pseudogene TRBV3-2) and TRBJ1-1; D is unclear. This CDR3 has 13 residues. Trimming pared 6 bases from V and 1 base from J, leaving 9 bases between. Germline assignment: CDR1 LGHDT and CDR2 YNNKEL (reference sequence). DNA of the CDR3: TGTGCCAGCAGGCGCCTAGAGAACACTGAAGCTTTCTTT. It is translated as CASRRLENTEAFF.

The rearrangement uses TRBV5-1 and TRBJ1-1; possible D gene TRBD1, 5 bases. Germline V gives CDR1 SGHRS, CDR2 YFSETQ. The CDR3 totals 15 residues. V lost 0 bases and J 5 bases, leaving 14 bases between the germline ends. CDR3 coding DNA: TGCGCCAGCAGCTTGGCCCTCACGGGGACTACTGAAGCTTTCTTT. It translates to CASSLALTGTTEAFF.

The gene calls are TRBV6-5 and TRBJ2-3, with D possibly being TRBD1 (7 bases). The CDR3 contains 14 residues. Germline V CDR1 and CDR2: MNHEY, SVGAGI. Between the trimmed V and J ends, which lost 6 bases and 7 bases, there was a span of 17 bases. The CDR3 spells CASRQDRAGNTQYF. The CDR3 DNA is TGTGCCAGCAGGCAAGACAGGGCGGGAAATACGCAGTATTTT.